This record looks at one T cell receptor beta chain sequence and its context. The CDR3 is 17 residues long. V was pared by 8 bases and J by 5 bases, with 18 bases of the junction left unmatched. CDR1 is KGHDR and CDR2 is SFDVKD in the germline V gene. The entry originates in a study of blood T cell repertoires in COVID-19. Study-level background: T cells, B-cell-depleted T cells, or PBMCs provided the cDNA or gDNA that served as material.

Per the authors' pipeline: Reference gene primer amplification yielded estimated nucleated cell counts. The repertoire was sequenced with immunoSEQ multiplex PCR; TCRdb's copy has only in-frame clones and lacks some. For V, J and clone size, that table is used; D and trimming come from the DNA. The repertoire has about 44,000 clones, roughly nine tenths of them found once; the top ten carry 20% to 30%. This clonotype was obtained from a woman aged 80 or older in a cohort sampled during active or convalescent COVID-19. Sequencing was done on a sample of peripheral blood. The chain couples TRBV24-1 to TRBJ1-1, with 8 nucleotides matching TRBD1. DNA for the CDR3: TGTGCCACCAAGGGGGCAGGGGGCACTGGGGATCGGACTGAAGCTTTCTTT. Amino acids: CATKGAGGTGDRTEAFF.